The 27 T cell receptor beta chains given below trace back to one sample, sequenced in a study of cytomegalovirus exposure and HLA in healthy donors. The PCR used 60 Vbeta and 13 Jbeta primers. Profiling relied on immunoSEQ multiplex PCR, and the TCRdb table lists in-frame clones only, not all of them. The sample shows around 81,000 clones, around 60% of them seen only once. The sequenced sample consisted of PBMCs. The receptors were sampled from a man aged 25-45 years in good health and CMV-seropositive.

V is TRBV27 and J is TRBJ2-7; 8 nucleotides align to TRBD1. V dropped 0 bases and J dropped 1; count of bases not matched to a gene: 5. The CDR3 contains 16 residues. Germline-derived CDR1 and CDR2 are MNHEY and SMNVEV (reference sequence). The CDR3 protein is CASSLSVQGASYEQYF. In DNA, the CDR3 is TGTGCCAGCAGTTTATCCGTCCAGGGGGCGTCCTACGAGCAGTACTTC.

The genes are TRBV5-1 and TRBJ2-1; tentative D call: TRBD1 (5 bases). Trimming pared 2 bases from V and 10 bases from J, leaving 7 bases between. Germline V CDR1 and CDR2: SGHRS, YFSETQ. The CDR3 consists of 11 residues. The CDR3 region has the DNA TGCGCCAGCAGCTTAGACAGAGAGCAGTTCTTC. It specifies CASSLDREQFF.

The chain has TRBV28 and TRBJ2-1; TRBD1 is a possible D gene (6 bases). The germline V and J ends were trimmed by 5 bases and 10 bases, with 9 bases remaining between them. CDR1 and CDR2 (germline): MDHEN, SYDVKM. CDR3 length equals 11 residues. The DNA for the CDR3 is TGTGCCAGCAGTCGACAGGTCGAGCAGTTCTTC. Translation gives CASSRQVEQFF.

The chain recombines TRBV19 with TRBJ2-6; no clear D gene. Germline-derived CDR1 and CDR2 are LNHDA and SQIVND (reference sequence). The CDR3 runs to 15 residues. V dropped 3 bases and J dropped 3 bases, with 9 bases sitting between them. The CDR3 loop reads CASSISRNGANVLTF. The DNA for the CDR3 is TGTGCCAGTAGTATCTCCAGGAATGGGGCCAACGTCCTGACTTTC.

V gene TRBV29-1 combines with J gene TRBJ1-3; TRBD1 agrees at 7 bases. Germline V CDR1 and CDR2: SQVTM, ANQGSEA. The CDR3 covers 14 residues. V was clipped by 4 bases and J by 4 bases; unmatched bases: 7. The CDR3 loop is CSVADRVSGNTIYF. CDR3 coding DNA: TGCAGCGTTGCTGACAGGGTCTCCGGAAACACCATATATTTT.

The chain recombines TRBV19 with TRBJ2-7, with D perhaps TRBD1 (6 bases). The germline CDR1 and CDR2 sequences are LNHDA and SQIVND (reference sequence). Trimming took 5 bases from V and 2 from J, leaving 13 bases between them. This CDR3 is built from 14 residues. The CDR3 sequence is CASSPGTFPYEQYF. As DNA, the CDR3 is TGTGCCAGTAGTCCCGGGACATTCCCCTACGAGCAGTACTTC.

About this clone: Other DNA variants within this sample encode the same CDR3. The rearrangement uses TRBV7-2 and TRBJ2-5; 7 nucleotides line up with TRBD1. This CDR3 has 14 residues. The J segment lost 4 bases and the V segment lost 1 base, leaving 3 bases of the junction unmatched. Germline values: CDR1 SGHTA, CDR2 FQGNSA. The CDR3 nucleotides are TGTGCCAGCAGCTTAGTCGCAGGGGGAGAGACCCAGTACTTC. This encodes CASSLVAGGETQYF.

The CDR3 protein is CASSSGTGKITEAFF. For the CDR3, the DNA is TGTGCCAGCAGCTCCGGGACAGGGAAGATTACTGAAGCTTTCTTT. The chain is built from TRBV7-9 and TRBJ1-1; TRBD1 matches 9 bases. Unmatched junction bases numbered 8, after V lost 4 bases and J lost 5 bases. Germline CDR1 reads SEHNR; CDR2 reads FQNEAQ (reference sequence). The CDR3 runs 15 residues.

This chain connects TRBV30 to TRBJ1-4; 9 bases align to TRBD1. The germline gives CDR1 GTSNPN, CDR2 SVGIG (reference sequence). This CDR3 comprises 14 residues. V dropped 0 bases and J dropped 5; count of bases not matched to a gene: 1. Here the CDR3 reads CAWSVGTGNEKLFF. CDR3 coding DNA: TGTGCCTGGAGTGTTGGGACAGGGAATGAAAAACTGTTTTTT.

The chain recombines TRBV27 with TRBJ2-3; the D gene is possibly TRBD1 (6 bases). The CDR3 covers 15 residues. V lost 4 bases and J 1 base, leaving 12 bases between the germline ends. CDR1 MNHEY and CDR2 SMNVEV come from the germline V gene (reference sequence). In DNA form, the CDR3 reads TGTGCCAGCAGTTCTCTACAGGGAGGCACAGATACGCAGTATTTT. Translating it yields CASSSLQGGTDTQYF.

This clone was counted a few times. J is TRBJ2-4 and V is TRBV6-6; the match to TRBD1 covers 8 bases. The CDR3 runs to 15 residues. Germline V gene data show CDR1 as MNHNY and CDR2 as SVGAGI (reference sequence). The J segment lost 5 bases and the V segment lost 2 bases, leaving 5 bases of the junction unmatched. Written as DNA, the CDR3 is TGTGCCAGCAGTTACACACAGGGGGTGGAAAACATTCAGTACTTC. The encoded protein is CASSYTQGVENIQYF.

This sequence joins TRBV6-5 and TRBJ2-1; weak D call: TRBD2 (6 bases). This CDR3 spans 13 amino acids. Trimming left V 6 bases short and J 6 bases short, with 12 bases between. CDR1 MNHEY and CDR2 SVGAGI come from the germline V gene. The CDR3 DNA is TGTGCCAGCAGAAAGACTAGGGCCAATGAGCAGTTCTTC. Amino acids: CASRKTRANEQFF.

The chain joins TRBV5-1 to TRBJ1-4, with D maybe TRBD1 (5 bases). The V end lost 4 bases, the J end lost 5 bases, and 15 bases lay between the germline ends. The V gene's germline CDR1 is SGHRS and CDR2 YFSETQ. CDR3 size: 15 residues. CDR3 amino acids: CASSGEGLRNEKLFF. The CDR3 DNA sequence: TGCGCCAGCAGCGGGGAGGGACTCCGAAATGAAAAACTGTTTTTT.

The rearrangement links TRBV2 to TRBJ2-7; no reliable D call. The CDR3 runs to 12 residues. The V gene's germline CDR1 is SNHLY and CDR2 FYNNEI. Trimming left V 7 bases short and J 5 bases short, with 12 bases between. CDR3 loop: CASTGYGNEQYF. For the CDR3, the DNA is TGTGCCAGCACCGGGTATGGCAACGAGCAGTACTTC.

This clone has only a few counts. This sequence joins TRBV6-5 and TRBJ2-2; no reliable D call. Per the germline V gene, CDR1 is MNHEY and CDR2 is SVGAGI. The CDR3 is made up of 12 amino acids. V lost 2 bases and J lost 6, with 4 bases in between. The CDR3 loop is CASSYGPGELFF. The CDR3 nucleotides are TGTGCCAGCAGTTACGGGCCCGGGGAGCTGTTTTTT.

This chain connects TRBV12-2 to TRBJ2-2; TRBD2, the D gene given by the table, was not confirmed from the DNA. TRBV12-2 is a known pseudogene. The CDR3 has 19 amino acids. This chain's CDR3 is CASRFRGGLTGPNTGELFF. Here the CDR3 DNA reads TGTGCAAGTCGCTTTAGGGGGGGACTCACGGGCCCTAACACCGGGGAGCTGTTTTTT.

A word on this clone: The same CDR3 is also encoded by other DNA sequences in this sample. The genes are TRBV6-1 and TRBJ1-1, with TRBD1 as a possible D gene (6 bases). This CDR3 comprises 14 residues. Germline V gene sequence: CDR1 MNHNS, CDR2 SASEGT. Trimming cost V 6 bases and J 5 bases, with 16 bases left between them. CDR3 sequence reads: CASRDGQLGTEAFF. The CDR3 DNA sequence: TGTGCCAGCAGAGACGGACAGTTGGGAACTGAAGCTTTCTTT.

The chain has TRBV7-3 and TRBJ2-3; 9 bases line up with TRBD2. Trimming cost V 2 bases and J 8 bases; bases outside gene matches: 5. This CDR3 comprises 14 residues. Germline values: CDR1 SGHTA, CDR2 FQGTGA. The CDR3 DNA reads as TGTGCCAGCAGCTTAGATGGCGGGAGGGGTACGCAGTATTTT. It encodes CASSLDGGRGTQYF.

V is TRBV5-1 and J is TRBJ1-6; D possibly corresponds to TRBD1 (5 bases). CDR1 and CDR2 (germline): SGHRS, YFSETQ. The V end lost 0 bases, the J end lost 10 bases, and 17 bases lay between the germline ends. The CDR3 spans 16 residues. The CDR3, as DNA: TGCGCCAGCAGCTTGGCCCAAGTGGCAGGGAACTCACCCCTCCACTTT. Residues: CASSLAQVAGNSPLHF. Full variable domain (outside the CDR3, taken from reference TRBV5-1 and TRBJ1-6): KAGVTQTPRYLIKTRGQQVTLSCSPISGHRSVSWYQQTPGQGLQFLFEYFSETQRNKGNFPGRFSGRQFSNSRSEMNVSTLELGDSALYLCASSLAQVAGNSPLHFGNGTRLTVT.

There are a few counts of this clone. V is TRBV4-1 and J is TRBJ2-7; D might be TRBD2 (6 bases). V gave up 4 bases and J gave up 1 base, with 11 bases separating them. From germline, CDR1 is MGHRA and CDR2 YSYEKL. This CDR3 contains 14 residues. CDR3 protein: CASSPGRSSYEQYF. For the CDR3, the DNA is TGCGCCAGCAGCCCCGGGAGAAGTTCCTACGAGCAGTACTTC.

The chain uses TRBV6-1 and TRBJ2-3; 10 positions agree with TRBD1. CDR3 length: 15 residues. Germline V gene data show CDR1 as MNHNS and CDR2 as SASEGT. The V gene end was trimmed by 7 bases and the J gene end by 7 bases; junction bases not matched to a gene: 11. CDR3 coding DNA: TGTGCCAGCAAGGAACCGGGACAGGGGTGGTATACGCAGTATTTT. It translates to CASKEPGQGWYTQYF.

The rearrangement joins TRBV6-1 to TRBJ2-4, with D unclear. Between the trimmed V and J ends, which lost 9 bases and 9 bases, there was a span of 15 bases. This CDR3 is 12 amino acids long. Germline V gives CDR1 MNHNS, CDR2 SASEGT. The CDR3 loop is CASDLGGGIQYF. CDR3 bases: TGTGCCAGTGATCTAGGCGGCGGCATTCAGTACTTC.

This clone was counted only a few times. This rearrangement joins TRBV4-1 to TRBJ1-1; D possibly corresponds to TRBD1 (6 bases). The CDR3 extends over 15 amino acids. Germline loops: CDR1 MGHRA, CDR2 YSYEKL. V lost 2 bases, J lost 7 bases, and 17 bases lay in between. The CDR3: CASSQLGGLKREAFF. CDR3 nucleotide sequence: TGCGCCAGCAGCCAATTGGGGGGGCTTAAACGTGAAGCTTTCTTT.

This rearrangement joins TRBV7-2 to TRBJ2-2, with 10 bases matching TRBD2. This CDR3 is 18 amino acids long. The V segment lost 2 bases and the J segment 5 bases; nucleotides outside the gene matches: 11. The germline gives CDR1 SGHTA, CDR2 FQGNSA. CDR3 loop: CASSLRLAGAGWTGELFF. DNA of the CDR3: TGTGCCAGCAGCTTACGCCTAGCGGGAGCGGGGTGGACCGGGGAGCTGTTTTTT.

This sequence joins TRBV4-1 and TRBJ1-3, with no clear D. The CDR3 length is 13 residues. The V gene lost 4 bases and the J gene lost 7 bases, with 11 bases spanning the gap. The V gene's germline CDR1 is MGHRA and CDR2 YSYEKL. The CDR3 DNA sequence: TGCGCCAGCAGCCCCGAGCCAACCAACACCATATATTTT. Its translation: CASSPEPTNTIYF.

This chain links TRBV19 with TRBJ1-1, with unresolved D. This CDR3 region has 14 residues. Per the germline V gene, CDR1 is LNHDA and CDR2 is SQIVND (reference sequence). Trimming cost V 5 bases and J 4 bases, with 14 bases left between them. The DNA of the CDR3 is TGTGCCAGTAGTTTTCGGGATTGGGGCACTGAAGCTTTCTTT. This translates into CASSFRDWGTEAFF.

The rearrangement joins TRBV7-3 to TRBJ1-1; D perhaps matches TRBD1 (6 bases). The CDR3 totals 15 residues. Between the trimmed V and J ends, which lost 4 bases and 4 bases, there was a span of 16 bases. CDR1 SGHTA and CDR2 FQGTGA come from the germline V gene. CDR3 nucleotide sequence: TGTGCCAGCAGCTGGTCAGGGGAGGGGGTCACTGAAGCTTTCTTT. It is translated as CASSWSGEGVTEAFF.